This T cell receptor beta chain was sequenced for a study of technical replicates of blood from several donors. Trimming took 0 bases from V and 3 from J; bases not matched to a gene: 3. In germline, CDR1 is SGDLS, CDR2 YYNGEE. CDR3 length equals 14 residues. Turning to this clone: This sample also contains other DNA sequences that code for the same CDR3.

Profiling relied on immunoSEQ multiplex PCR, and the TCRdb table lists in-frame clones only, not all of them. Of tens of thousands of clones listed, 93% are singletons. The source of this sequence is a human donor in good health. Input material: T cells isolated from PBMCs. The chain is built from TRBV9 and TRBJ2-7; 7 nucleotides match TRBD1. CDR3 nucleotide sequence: TGTGCCAGCAGCGTAGGGACAGGCCTCTACGAGCAGTACTTC. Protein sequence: CASSVGTGLYEQYF.